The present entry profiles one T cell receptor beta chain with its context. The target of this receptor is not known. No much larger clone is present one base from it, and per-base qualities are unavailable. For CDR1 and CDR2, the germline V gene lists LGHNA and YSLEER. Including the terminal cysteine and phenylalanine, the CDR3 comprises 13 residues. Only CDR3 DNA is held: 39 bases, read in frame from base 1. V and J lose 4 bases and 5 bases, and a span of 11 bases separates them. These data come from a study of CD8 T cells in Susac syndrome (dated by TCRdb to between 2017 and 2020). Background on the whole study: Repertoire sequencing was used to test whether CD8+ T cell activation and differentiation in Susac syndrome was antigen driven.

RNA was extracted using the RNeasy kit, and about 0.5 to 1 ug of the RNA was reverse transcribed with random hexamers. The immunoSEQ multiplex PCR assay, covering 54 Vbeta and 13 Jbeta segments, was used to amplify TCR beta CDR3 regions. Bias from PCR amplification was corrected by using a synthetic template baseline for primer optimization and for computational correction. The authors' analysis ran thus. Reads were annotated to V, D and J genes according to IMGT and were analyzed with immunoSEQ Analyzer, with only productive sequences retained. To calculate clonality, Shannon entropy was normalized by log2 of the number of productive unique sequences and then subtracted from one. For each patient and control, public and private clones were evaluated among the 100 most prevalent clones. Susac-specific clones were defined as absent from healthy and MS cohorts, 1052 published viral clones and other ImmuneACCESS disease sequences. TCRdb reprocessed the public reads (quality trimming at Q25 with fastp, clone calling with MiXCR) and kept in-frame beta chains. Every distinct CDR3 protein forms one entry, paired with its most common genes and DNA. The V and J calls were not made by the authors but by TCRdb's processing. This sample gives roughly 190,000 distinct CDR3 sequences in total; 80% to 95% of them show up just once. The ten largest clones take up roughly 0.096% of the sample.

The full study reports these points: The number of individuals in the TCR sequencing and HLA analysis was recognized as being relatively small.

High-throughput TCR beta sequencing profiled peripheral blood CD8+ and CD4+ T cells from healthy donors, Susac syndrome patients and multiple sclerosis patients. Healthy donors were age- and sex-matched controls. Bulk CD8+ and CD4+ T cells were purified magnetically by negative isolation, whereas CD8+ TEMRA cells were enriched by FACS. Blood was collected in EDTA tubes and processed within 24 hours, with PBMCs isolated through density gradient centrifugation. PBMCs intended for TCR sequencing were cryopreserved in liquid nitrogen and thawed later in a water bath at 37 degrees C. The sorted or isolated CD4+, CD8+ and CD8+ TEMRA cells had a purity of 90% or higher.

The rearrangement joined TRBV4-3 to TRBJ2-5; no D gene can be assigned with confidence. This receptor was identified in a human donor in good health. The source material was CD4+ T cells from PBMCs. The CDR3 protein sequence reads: CASSRSFRETQYF. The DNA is TGCGCCAGCAGCCGTTCCTTTCGGGAGACCCAGTACTTC.